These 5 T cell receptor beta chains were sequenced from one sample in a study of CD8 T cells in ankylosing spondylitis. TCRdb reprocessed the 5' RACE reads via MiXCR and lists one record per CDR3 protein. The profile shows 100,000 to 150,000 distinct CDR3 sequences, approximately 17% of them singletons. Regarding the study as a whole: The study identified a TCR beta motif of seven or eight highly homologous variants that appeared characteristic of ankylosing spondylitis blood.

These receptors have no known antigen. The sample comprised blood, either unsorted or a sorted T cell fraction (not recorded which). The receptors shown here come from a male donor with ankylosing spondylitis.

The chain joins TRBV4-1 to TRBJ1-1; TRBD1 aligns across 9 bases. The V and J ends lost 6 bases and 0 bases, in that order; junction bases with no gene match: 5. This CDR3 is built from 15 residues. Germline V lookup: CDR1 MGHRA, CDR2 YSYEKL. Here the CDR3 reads CASRTGTGMNTEAFF. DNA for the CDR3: TGCGCCAGCAGAACCGGGACAGGGATGAACACTGAAGCTTTCTTT.

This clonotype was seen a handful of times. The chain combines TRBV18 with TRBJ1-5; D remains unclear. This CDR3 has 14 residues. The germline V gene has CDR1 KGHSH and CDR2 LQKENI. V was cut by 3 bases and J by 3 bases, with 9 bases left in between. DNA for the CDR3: TGTGCCAGCTCACCTGGACTGTTCAATCAGCCCCAGCATTTT. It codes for CASSPGLFNQPQHF.

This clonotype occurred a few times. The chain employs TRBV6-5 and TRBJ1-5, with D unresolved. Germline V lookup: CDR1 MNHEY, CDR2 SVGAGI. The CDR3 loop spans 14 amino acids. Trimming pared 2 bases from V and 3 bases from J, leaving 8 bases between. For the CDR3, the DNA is TGTGCCAGCAGTTACGGGCGGTTCAATCAGCCCCAGCATTTT. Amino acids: CASSYGRFNQPQHF.

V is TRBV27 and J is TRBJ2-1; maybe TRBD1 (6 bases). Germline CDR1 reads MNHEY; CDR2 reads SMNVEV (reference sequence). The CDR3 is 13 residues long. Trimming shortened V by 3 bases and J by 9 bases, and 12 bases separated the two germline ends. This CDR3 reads CASSFSGEFEQFF. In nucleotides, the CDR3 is TGTGCCAGCAGTTTCTCAGGGGAATTTGAGCAGTTCTTC.

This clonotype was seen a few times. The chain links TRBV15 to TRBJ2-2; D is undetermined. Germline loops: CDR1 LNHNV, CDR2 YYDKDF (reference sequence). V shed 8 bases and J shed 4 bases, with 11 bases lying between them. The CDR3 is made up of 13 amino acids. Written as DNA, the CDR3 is TGTGCCACCGCGGCAGACACCACCGGGGAGCTGTTTTTT. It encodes CATAADTTGELFF. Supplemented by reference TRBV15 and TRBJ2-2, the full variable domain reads DAMVIQNPRYQVTQFGKPVTLSCSQTLNHNVMYWYQQKSSQAPKLLFHYYDKDFNNEADTPDNFQSRRPNTSFCFLDIRSPGLGDTAMYLCATAADTTGELFFGEGSRLTVL.